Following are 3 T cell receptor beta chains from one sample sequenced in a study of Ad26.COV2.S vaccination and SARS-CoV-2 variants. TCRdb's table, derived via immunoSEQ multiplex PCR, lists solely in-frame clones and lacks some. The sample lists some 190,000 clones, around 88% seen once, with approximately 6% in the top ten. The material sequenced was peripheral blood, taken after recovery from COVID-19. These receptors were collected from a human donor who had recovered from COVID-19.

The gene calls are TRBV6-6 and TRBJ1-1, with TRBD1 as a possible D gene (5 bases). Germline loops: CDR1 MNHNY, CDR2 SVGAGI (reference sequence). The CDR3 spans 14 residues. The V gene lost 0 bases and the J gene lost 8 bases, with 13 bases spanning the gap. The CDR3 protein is CASSYSVQGGEAFF. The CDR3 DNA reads TGTGCCAGCAGTTACTCGGTCCAGGGCGGGGAAGCTTTCTTT.

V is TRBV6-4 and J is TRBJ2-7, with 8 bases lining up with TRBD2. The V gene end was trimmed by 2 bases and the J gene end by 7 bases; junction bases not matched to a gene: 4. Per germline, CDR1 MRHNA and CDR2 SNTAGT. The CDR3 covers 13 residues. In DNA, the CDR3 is TGTGCCAGCAGTGACATAGCGGGAAGAGAGCAGTACTTC. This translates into CASSDIAGREQYF.

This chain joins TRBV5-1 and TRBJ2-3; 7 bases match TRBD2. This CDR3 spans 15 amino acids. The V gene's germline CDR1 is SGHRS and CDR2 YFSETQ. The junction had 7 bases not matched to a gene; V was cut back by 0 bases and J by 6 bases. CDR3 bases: TGCGCCAGCAGCTTGGAACGGGGAGGGTTCGATACGCAGTATTTT. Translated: CASSLERGGFDTQYF. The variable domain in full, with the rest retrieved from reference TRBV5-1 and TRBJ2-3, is KAGVTQTPRYLIKTRGQQVTLSCSPISGHRSVSWYQQTPGQGLQFLFEYFSETQRNKGNFPGRFSGRQFSNSRSEMNVSTLELGDSALYLCASSLERGGFDTQYFGPGTRLTVL.